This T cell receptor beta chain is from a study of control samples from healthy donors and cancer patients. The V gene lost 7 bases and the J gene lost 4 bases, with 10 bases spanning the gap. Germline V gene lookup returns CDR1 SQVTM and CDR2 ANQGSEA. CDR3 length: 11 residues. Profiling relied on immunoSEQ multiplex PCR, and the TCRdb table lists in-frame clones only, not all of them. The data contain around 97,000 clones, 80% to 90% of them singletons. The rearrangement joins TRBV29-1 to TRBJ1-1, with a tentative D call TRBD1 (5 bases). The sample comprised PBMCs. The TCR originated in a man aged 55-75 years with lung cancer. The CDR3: CSARRVTEAFF. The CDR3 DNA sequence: TGCAGCGCCCGCAGGGTCACTGAAGCTTTCTTT.